The next 25 T cell receptor beta chains were all read from a single sample in a study of OX40 agonist ivuxolimab in advanced cancers. Only in-frame clones appear in the TCRdb table, and some are missing; sequencing was by immunoSEQ multiplex PCR. Here the sample spans approximately 68,000 clones, around nine tenths being singletons. The sequences come from CD4+ or CD8+ T cells sorted from blood, collected in a trial of the OX40 agonist ivuxolimab. Source of these receptors: an adult with an advanced solid tumor such as melanoma, head and neck, liver or kidney cancer.

This clone was seen only once. The V gene is TRBV18, the J gene TRBJ2-7, with D possibly TRBD1 on 6 matching bases. The CDR3 is 12 residues long. Trimming pared 5 bases from V and 6 bases from J, leaving 11 bases between. Germline V gene sequence: CDR1 KGHSH, CDR2 LQKENI. Written as DNA, the CDR3 is TGTGCCAGCTCATCGGACAGATCCGAGCAGTACTTC. It is translated as CASSSDRSEQYF.

The rearrangement uses TRBV5-5 and TRBJ2-6; D unclear. The CDR3 sequence is 14 residues long. V lost 2 bases, J lost 0 bases, and 3 bases lay in between. Germline V lookup: CDR1 SGHKS, CDR2 YYEKEE (reference sequence). CDR3 DNA sequence: TGTGCCAGCAGCTTTGGCTCTGGGGCCAACGTCCTGACTTTC. Translating it yields CASSFGSGANVLTF.

This clone was counted once. The chain uses TRBV2 and TRBJ2-7; D gene uncertain. Between the trimmed V and J ends, which lost 5 bases and 5 bases, there was a span of 13 bases. From germline, CDR1 is SNHLY and CDR2 FYNNEI. The CDR3 is 13 residues long. The CDR3 sequence is CASSSLRSNEQYF. Written as DNA, the CDR3 is TGTGCCAGCAGTTCCCTTAGGAGCAACGAGCAGTACTTC.

The chain combines TRBV5-6 with TRBJ1-3, with a weak D call TRBD1 (5 bases). CDR1 and CDR2 (germline): SGHDT, YYEEEE. CDR3 length: 15 residues. Trimming removed 5 bases at V and 0 bases at J, with 12 bases between. DNA of the CDR3: TGTGCCAGCAGACCGGGACCCCGCTCTGGAAACACCATATATTTT. Protein: CASRPGPRSGNTIYF.

The chain employs TRBV11-3 and TRBJ2-2; 9 bases are a match to TRBD1. Germline V gives CDR1 SGHNT, CDR2 YENEEA. This CDR3 has 15 amino acids. Trimming cost V 5 bases and J 5 bases; bases outside gene matches: 6. CDR3 in amino acids: CASSPGQGRTGELFF. The CDR3 DNA follows: TGTGCCAGCAGCCCAGGACAGGGGCGGACCGGGGAGCTGTTTTTT.

This sequence joins TRBV19 and TRBJ2-5; TRBD1 is a possible D gene (5 bases). V was cut by 6 bases and J by 1 base, with 12 bases left in between. Looked up from germline, CDR1 is LNHDA and CDR2 is SQIVND (reference sequence). The CDR3 spans 14 residues. The CDR3 region is CASSETATQETQYF. In nucleotides, the CDR3 is TGTGCCAGTAGCGAGACAGCGACCCAAGAGACCCAGTACTTC.

J is TRBJ2-7 and V is TRBV9; TRBD1 matches 8 bases. The junction had 8 bases not matched to a gene; V was cut back by 3 bases and J by 3 bases. The CDR3 totals 15 residues. Germline loops: CDR1 SGDLS, CDR2 YYNGEE. CDR3 residues: CASSAGQEFIYEQYF. The CDR3 DNA reads as TGTGCCAGCAGCGCGGGACAGGAGTTTATCTACGAGCAGTACTTC.

The chain has TRBV6-4 and TRBJ2-2; D uncertain. Trimming left V 6 bases short and J 6 bases short, with 11 bases between. This CDR3 comprises 13 residues. Per the germline V gene, CDR1 is MRHNA and CDR2 is SNTAGT. CDR3: CASRPNSAGELFF. CDR3 bases: TGTGCCAGCAGACCCAACAGCGCCGGGGAGCTGTTTTTT.

V usage is TRBV4-1 and J usage is TRBJ2-7; 10 nucleotides align to TRBD2. In germline, CDR1 is MGHRA, CDR2 YSYEKL. Trimming removed 2 bases from V and 2 bases from J; junction bases left unmatched: 0. This CDR3 contains 14 residues. The CDR3 DNA follows: TGCGCCAGCAGCCAAAGCGGGAGGGCCTACGAGCAGTACTTC. This encodes CASSQSGRAYEQYF.

The table lists this clone with a count of one. The rearrangement links TRBV7-9 to TRBJ2-1; D ambiguous. CDR1 is SEHNR and CDR2 is FQNEAQ in the germline V gene (reference sequence). This CDR3 has 13 amino acids. Trimming took off 0 bases at V and 10 bases at J, with 10 bases between the two ends. The CDR3 nucleotides are TGTGCCAGCAGCTTAGCTCTGGCTGGCGAGCAGTTCTTC. Translated: CASSLALAGEQFF.

This chain uses TRBV5-1 with TRBJ2-1; D call uncertain. Trimming removed 5 bases at V and 6 bases at J, with 24 bases between. The germline gives CDR1 SGHRS, CDR2 YFSETQ. CDR3 length: 17 residues. CDR3 region: CASRSPRTRVAVNEQFF. CDR3 bases: TGCGCCAGCAGGTCTCCCCGGACGAGAGTGGCAGTCAATGAGCAGTTCTTC. Full variable domain (outside the CDR3, taken from reference TRBV5-1 and TRBJ2-1): KAGVTQTPRYLIKTRGQQVTLSCSPISGHRSVSWYQQTPGQGLQFLFEYFSETQRNKGNFPGRFSGRQFSNSRSEMNVSTLELGDSALYLCASRSPRTRVAVNEQFFGPGTRLTVL.

The rearrangement links TRBV5-8 to TRBJ2-7, with TRBD1 matching 9 bases. Germline loops: CDR1 SGHTS, CDR2 YDEGEE. The CDR3 spans 15 residues. V lost 4 bases and J lost 1; bases outside the gene matches: 6. The CDR3 DNA follows: TGTGCCAGCAGCCCCGGACAGGGGCAATCCTACGAGCAGTACTTC. Protein: CASSPGQGQSYEQYF.

The chain links TRBV10-3 to TRBJ2-3, with TRBD1 identical over 8 bases. The J segment lost 2 bases and the V segment lost 5 bases, leaving 3 bases of the junction unmatched. The length of the CDR3 is 14 residues. Germline V gene lookup returns CDR1 ENHRY and CDR2 SYGVKD. As DNA, the CDR3 is TGTGCCATCAGTCTGGGACAGGACACAGATACGCAGTATTTT. It codes for CAISLGQDTDTQYF.

V is TRBV19 and J is TRBJ2-3; TRBD2 matches 12 bases. The CDR3 length is 15 residues. Germline CDR1 and CDR2: LNHDA and SQIVND (reference sequence). V gave up 6 bases and J gave up 7 bases; unmatched junction bases: 8. The CDR3 DNA follows: TGTGCCAGTAGCACGCTAGCGGGAGGGCCTAATACGCAGTATTTT. Translation: CASSTLAGGPNTQYF.

Points on this clone: Within the sample, other DNA sequences also encode this same CDR3. This chain links TRBV29-1 with TRBJ1-3; D is uncertain. V lost 4 bases to trimming and J lost 2 bases, with 6 bases between them. Germline V gene data show CDR1 as SQVTM and CDR2 as ANQGSEA. The CDR3 is 12 residues long. Written as DNA, the CDR3 is TGCAGCGTTGTCCAGGCTGGAAACACCATATATTTT. Residues: CSVVQAGNTIYF.

This chain connects TRBV7-6 to TRBJ2-5, with D tentatively TRBD1 (6 bases). The V gene lost 0 bases and the J gene lost 5 bases, with 13 bases spanning the gap. This CDR3 region has 15 residues. From germline, CDR1 is SGHVS and CDR2 FNYEAQ. In DNA, the CDR3 is TGTGCCAGCAGCTTAGCGGGGGCGGGCCCGGAGACCCAGTACTTC. It specifies CASSLAGAGPETQYF. Together with reference TRBV7-6 and TRBJ2-5, the CDR3 gives the full variable domain: GAGVSQSPRYKVTKRGQDVALRCDPISGHVSLYWYRQALGQGPEFLTYFNYEAQQDKSGLPNDRFSAERPEGSISTLTIQRTEQRDSAMYRCASSLAGAGPETQYFGPGTRLLVL.

The chain uses TRBV9 and TRBJ1-1, with D possibly being TRBD1 (5 bases). Trimming left V 0 bases short and J 4 bases short, with 7 bases between. This CDR3 comprises 13 residues. Germline CDR1 SGDLS, CDR2 YYNGEE. The CDR3 sequence is CASSVVDSTEAFF. The CDR3 nucleotides are TGTGCCAGCAGCGTAGTTGACAGCACTGAAGCTTTCTTT.

V usage is TRBV7-8 and J usage is TRBJ2-7, with D unclear. The V gene's germline CDR1 is SGHVS and CDR2 FQNEAQ. There are 13 residues in the CDR3. V lost 1 base and J 4 bases, leaving 8 bases between the germline ends. DNA of the CDR3: TGTGCCAGCAGCTTAGAGACATGGTACGAGCAGTACTTC. Translation: CASSLETWYEQYF.

V gene TRBV19 combines with J gene TRBJ1-5; no clear D gene. CDR3 length equals 13 residues. Germline V gene data show CDR1 as LNHDA and CDR2 as SQIVND (reference sequence). V was pared by 5 bases and J by 3 bases, with 8 bases between. For the CDR3, the DNA is TGTGCCAGTAGTTTTCAGGTCAATCAGCCCCAGCATTTT. Residues: CASSFQVNQPQHF.

The rearrangement uses TRBV14 and TRBJ1-4; tentatively, D is TRBD1 (5 bases). Deletions cut 0 bases from V and 4 bases from J, with 9 bases between. The length of the CDR3 is 15 residues. CDR1 SGHDN and CDR2 FVKESK come from the germline V gene. The DNA of the CDR3 is TGTGCCAGCAGCCAAGAAACGGACAATAATGAAAAACTGTTTTTT. Translating gives CASSQETDNNEKLFF.

This rearrangement joins TRBV2 to TRBJ2-5; a possible D gene is TRBD2 (5 bases). Trimming cost V 1 base and J 5 bases, with 14 bases left between them. Per the germline V gene, CDR1 is SNHLY and CDR2 is FYNNEI. CDR3 length: 15 amino acids. Here the CDR3 DNA reads TGTGCCAGCAGTGAAGACAATGCCGCGGGCGAGACCCAGTACTTC. Protein sequence: CASSEDNAAGETQYF.

The rearrangement joins TRBV28 to TRBJ1-2, with a weak D call TRBD1 (5 bases). CDR1 is MDHEN, CDR2 SYDVKM, per germline. CDR3 length: 17 amino acids. V was shortened by 5 bases and J by 5 bases, with 24 bases between the two germline ends. The CDR3 DNA follows: TGTGCCAGCAGTGGACCGGGACCCATGGGGGACCGTTATGGCTACACCTTC. Translated, it gives CASSGPGPMGDRYGYTF.

In this sample, this clone turned up a few times. This rearrangement joins TRBV7-2 to TRBJ2-3; 9 positions match TRBD2. The CDR3 totals 14 residues. The germline gives CDR1 SGHTA, CDR2 FQGNSA. Unmatched junction bases numbered 5, after V lost 5 bases and J lost 5 bases. The CDR3 sequence: CASSLETSGDTQYF. The CDR3, as DNA: TGTGCCAGCAGCCTAGAGACTAGCGGAGATACGCAGTATTTT.

V usage is TRBV6-1 and J usage is TRBJ1-5, with unresolved D. V dropped 8 bases and J dropped 9 bases, with 23 bases sitting between them. The CDR3 is made up of 15 amino acids. Germline CDR1 MNHNS, CDR2 SASEGT. CDR3 protein: CASFRRTTESGPQHF. The CDR3, as DNA: TGTGCCAGCTTCCGACGGACCACAGAATCAGGGCCCCAGCATTTT.

The chain's CDR3 is CATGTGVYEQYF. The DNA of the CDR3 is TGTGCCACCGGGACAGGGGTTTACGAGCAGTACTTC. This chain connects TRBV28 to TRBJ2-7; 10 bases fit TRBD1. This CDR3 has 12 amino acids. Unmatched junction bases numbered 4, after V lost 10 bases and J lost 4 bases. Germline V gene data show CDR1 as MDHEN and CDR2 as SYDVKM. The variable domain in full, completed from reference TRBV28 and TRBJ2-7, reads DVKVTQSSRYLVKRTGEKVFLECVQDMDHENMFWYRQDPGLGLRLIYFSYDVKMKEKGDIPEGYSVSREKKERFSLILESASTNQTSMYLCATGTGVYEQYFGPGTRLTVT.